The rows below give T cell receptor beta chains drawn from one sample of a study of blood T cell repertoires in COVID-19. TCRdb's table, derived via immunoSEQ multiplex PCR, lists solely in-frame clones and lacks some. The sample yields fewer than 300,000 clones, roughly nine tenths seen once. The source material was peripheral blood. The receptors originated from a middle-aged man who had recovered from COVID-19. CDR3s include the opening cysteine and the closing phenylalanine or tryptophan. Each record gives: V gene, J gene, clone size, D gene, CDR3 protein, CDR3 DNA. A D gene is named only where the DNA matches it firmly. The listing skips clone size in some rows; elsewhere it reads once, few, many or a size class.

V: TRBV7-2; J: TRBJ2-7; size: NA; D: NA; CDR3: CASSQTSSHYEQYF; DNA: TGTGCCAGCAGCCAAACTAGTTCCCACTACGAGCAGTACTTC
V: TRBV7-9; J: TRBJ1-6; size: NA; D: NA; CDR3: CASSLTPGSGSPLHF; DNA: TGTGCCAGCAGCCTCACCCCCGGGTCGGGTTCACCCCTCCACTTT
V: TRBV19; J: TRBJ2-3; size: NA; D: TRBD2; CDR3: CASRTSGGTDTQYF; DNA: TGTGCCAGTAGAACTAGCGGGGGCACAGATACGCAGTATTTT
V: TRBV9; J: TRBJ2-3; size: NA; D: TRBD2; CDR3: CASSVSGVITDTQYF; DNA: TGTGCCAGCAGCGTTAGCGGGGTGATCACAGATACGCAGTATTTT
V: TRBV12-5; J: TRBJ2-1; size: NA; D: TRBD2; CDR3: CASGSGGVNNEQFF; DNA: TGTGCTAGTGGTTCGGGGGGGGTTAACAATGAGCAGTTCTTC
V: TRBV2; J: TRBJ1-2; size: once; D: NA; CDR3: CASSEQRGRVDGYTF; DNA: TGTGCCAGCAGTGAACAGCGGGGGCGAGTGGATGGCTACACCTTC
V: TRBV5-1; J: TRBJ1-2; size: NA; D: TRBD1; CDR3: CATGYGTVVDSYGYTF; DNA: TGCGCCACCGGGTACGGGACAGTGGTAGACTCTTATGGCTACACCTTC
V: TRBV14; J: TRBJ2-2; size: NA; D: TRBD2; CDR3: CASSPRSGRNTGELFF; DNA: TGTGCCAGCAGCCCGCGTAGCGGGAGGAACACCGGGGAGCTGTTTTTT
V: TRBV6-5; J: TRBJ2-7; size: once; D: NA; CDR3: CATAGSGLPYEQYF; DNA: TGTGCCACAGCCGGTTCGGGGTTACCTTACGAGCAGTACTTC
V: TRBV7-2; J: TRBJ2-7; size: NA; D: NA; CDR3: CASSLVAVTYEQYF; DNA: TGTGCCAGCAGCTTAGTAGCGGTTACCTACGAGCAGTACTTC
V: TRBV4-1; J: TRBJ2-7; size: NA; D: NA; CDR3: CASSHSSQISYEQYF; DNA: TGCGCCAGCAGCCATTCGTCTCAGATCTCCTACGAGCAGTACTTC
V: TRBV27; J: TRBJ1-6; size: once; D: NA; CDR3: CASSLSRTVYNSPLHF; DNA: TGTGCCAGCAGTTTATCGAGGACAGTCTATAATTCACCCCTCCACTTT
V: TRBV11-2; J: TRBJ1-5; size: NA; D: NA; CDR3: CASSLEDRLTQHF; DNA: TGTGCCAGCAGCTTGGAAGACAGATTGACCCAGCATTTT
V: TRBV11-2; J: TRBJ2-5; size: NA; D: NA; CDR3: CASSLGPRDQETQYF; DNA: TGTGCCAGCAGCTTAGGCCCCAGGGACCAAGAGACCCAGTACTTC
V: TRBV30; J: TRBJ2-7; size: NA; D: TRBD2; CDR3: CAWSATSGFYEQYF; DNA: TGTGCCTGGAGTGCTACTAGCGGGTTTTACGAGCAGTACTTC
V: TRBV19; J: TRBJ1-2; size: once; D: NA; CDR3: CASTARAYGYTF; DNA: TGTGCCAGTACTGCCAGGGCCTATGGCTACACCTTC
V: TRBV6-5; J: TRBJ2-4; size: NA; D: TRBD2; CDR3: CASRGNDIQYF; DNA: TGTGCCTCGCGGGGGAATGACATTCAGTACTTC
V: TRBV7-8; J: TRBJ2-3; size: NA; D: NA; CDR3: CASSLSGSAPDTQYF; DNA: TGTGCCAGCAGCTTATCGGGAAGTGCGCCAGATACGCAGTATTTT
V: TRBV11-2; J: TRBJ2-7; size: NA; D: NA; CDR3: CASSLDALASFEQYF; DNA: TGTGCCAGCAGCTTAGATGCACTAGCATCCTTCGAGCAGTACTTC
V: TRBV6-2/TRBV6-3; J: TRBJ2-3; size: NA; D: NA; CDR3: CASSFGSLIRDTQYF; DNA: TGTGCCAGCAGTTTCGGGAGCCTAATAAGAGATACGCAGTATTTT
V: TRBV5-1; J: TRBJ2-5; size: NA; D: NA; CDR3: CASSLAQALETQYF; DNA: TGCGCCAGCAGCTTGGCCCAGGCCTTAGAGACCCAGTACTTC
V: TRBV29-1; J: TRBJ1-2; size: NA; D: NA; CDR3: CSVLRDYGYTF; DNA: TGCAGCGTTCTCCGGGACTATGGCTACACCTTC
V: TRBV30; J: TRBJ2-5; size: NA; D: NA; CDR3: CASTAGVQETQYF; DNA: TGTGCCTCGACCGCAGGGGTCCAAGAGACCCAGTACTTC
V: TRBV3-1/TRBV3-2; J: TRBJ2-3; size: NA; D: NA; CDR3: CASSQDSPGSTDTQYF; DNA: TGTGCCAGCAGCCAAGATAGTCCAGGCAGCACAGATACGCAGTATTTT
V: TRBV7-9; J: TRBJ2-1; size: NA; D: NA; CDR3: CASSLPQGYNEQFF; DNA: TGTGCCAGCAGCTTACCTCAGGGCTACAATGAGCAGTTCTTC
V: TRBV27; J: TRBJ1-6; size: many; D: NA; CDR3: CASSLGPAFNSPLHF; DNA: TGTGCCAGCAGTTTGGGGCCGGCGTTCAATTCACCCCTCCACTTT
V: TRBV6-5; J: TRBJ1-2; size: NA; D: TRBD1; CDR3: CASRPGQGAQGYTF; DNA: TGTGCCAGCAGGCCGGGACAGGGGGCGCAGGGCTACACCTTC
V: TRBV28; J: TRBJ2-7; size: NA; D: NA; CDR3: CASSLVGEQYF; DNA: TGTGCCAGCAGTTTAGTCGGGGAGCAGTACTTC
V: TRBV6-5; J: TRBJ2-7; size: NA; D: TRBD1; CDR3: CASSSPGQGAYEQYF; DNA: TGTGCCAGCAGTTCCCCGGGACAGGGGGCTTACGAGCAGTACTTC
V: TRBV12-3/TRBV12-4; J: TRBJ2-7; size: NA; D: NA; CDR3: CASSLQAIEQYF; DNA: TGTGCCAGCAGCCTCCAGGCTATCGAGCAGTACTTC
V: TRBV14; J: TRBJ2-5; size: few; D: NA; CDR3: CASSQDLSGGFKYF; DNA: TGTGCCAGCAGCCAAGACTTGTCAGGAGGTTTCAAGTACTTC
V: TRBV28; J: TRBJ2-7; size: once; D: TRBD2; CDR3: CASSSSSGSLYEQYF; DNA: TGTGCCAGCAGTTCCTCTAGCGGGAGTCTCTACGAGCAGTACTTC
V: TRBV7-9; J: TRBJ1-1; size: NA; D: TRBD1; CDR3: CASSLESGYRGPIF; DNA: TGTGCCAGCAGCTTAGAATCTGGTTACAGGGGGCCGATTTTT
V: TRBV10-3; J: TRBJ2-7; size: NA; D: TRBD2; CDR3: CAISESRTSGSKGEQYF; DNA: TGTGCCATCAGTGAGTCAAGGACTAGCGGGAGCAAAGGCGAGCAGTACTTC
V: TRBV19; J: TRBJ1-4; size: NA; D: TRBD1; CDR3: CASRRGARGRRTNEKLFF; DNA: TGTGCCAGTAGGAGGGGTGCCAGGGGGCGCAGGACTAATGAAAAACTGTTTTTT
V: TRBV9; J: TRBJ1-2; size: NA; D: NA; CDR3: CASSVGQRRGGYGYTF; DNA: TGTGCCAGCAGCGTAGGTCAGAGGAGGGGAGGCTATGGCTACACCTTC
V: TRBV30; J: TRBJ2-1; size: few; D: NA; CDR3: CAWRGDYNEQFF; DNA: TGTGCCTGGAGAGGGGACTACAATGAGCAGTTCTTC
V: TRBV4-3; J: TRBJ2-7; size: NA; D: TRBD1; CDR3: CASSQDRAGGRYEQYF; DNA: TGCGCCAGCAGCCAAGATCGGGCAGGGGGTAGGTACGAGCAGTACTTC
V: TRBV7-2; J: TRBJ2-7; size: NA; D: NA; CDR3: CASSRSSYEQYF; DNA: TGTGCCAGCAGCCGTAGCTCCTACGAGCAGTACTTC
V: TRBV13; J: TRBJ1-2; size: NA; D: TRBD1; CDR3: CASSIHRGNTYGYTF; DNA: TGTGCCAGCAGCATCCACAGGGGGAACACCTATGGCTACACCTTC